This T cell receptor (beta chain) was profiled in a study of early T cells in non-severe SARS-CoV-2 infection (dated by TCRdb to the early 2020s). Regarding the study in general: Bulk RNA from unsorted whole blood was used for TCR sequencing, so alpha and beta chains could not be paired.

By its share of the sample, this clonotype is medium-sized (0.01 to 0.1%). Its recognized antigen is unknown. Base quality data are lacking; no much larger clone is found one base away. This was a case-control study nested in a cohort of healthcare workers in London, UK, who had nasopharyngeal swab PCR tests and blood samples taken every week. Healthcare workers were enrolled in the week of the UK lockdown, from 23 to 31 March 2020, and were followed every week for up to 16 weeks. Library prep was done by 5' RACE. For sequencing, a NextSeq 500 was employed. To correct for sequencing error and PCR bias, the TCR library protocol tagged individual cDNA molecules with unique molecular identifiers. TCR alpha and beta chains were both sequenced, and the abundances of alpha and beta sequences in each sample were closely correlated with each other. Regarding the original processing steps: Decombinator V4 was used to annotate the V gene, J gene and CDR3 of the TCR sequences. Expanded TCRs were defined as changing significantly between any two time points under a Poisson model with p below 0.0001. TCR abundances were normalised to the total number of TCRs sequenced per sample and were expressed as counts per million. MAIT TCRs were defined by TRAV1-2 paired with TRAJ12, TRAJ20 or TRAJ33, and iNKT TCRs by TRAV10 paired with TRAJ18. A search of VDJdb, accessed on 1 November 2021, was run for TCRs annotated to CMV, EBV and SARS-CoV-2, with TCRs annotated for multiple antigens excluded. The raw public reads went through TCRdb reprocessing: fastp at Q25, MiXCR clone calling, in-frame beta chains kept. Each entry merges the rows of one CDR3 protein and shows their most common DNA and genes. V and J calls and clone size were set by TCRdb, not the authors. Counted in this sample were over 20,000 distinct CDR3 sequences; 5.5% of them appeared once. Together, the top ten hold 2% to 3% of the sample.

Study-level results and caveats: VDJdb matching was skewed toward anti-spike CD8 responses and likely underestimated virus-specific expansions, missing private and CD4 specificities.

As encoded in the germline V gene, CDR1 is MNHEY while CDR2 is SVGAGI. Relative to germline, V is missing 2 bases and J is missing 3 bases, with 7 bases of the junction outside any gene match. Taken from cysteine to phenylalanine, the CDR3 has 16 residues. The retained sequence is limited to the CDR3, 48 bases, with the frame set at the first base. This receptor chain uses TRBV6-5 and TRBJ2-7, with TRBD1 matching 10 junction bases. This receptor was identified in an adult who was a healthcare worker with PCR-confirmed SARS-CoV-2 infection or an uninfected control (not recorded which). The sample comprised whole blood. The DNA sequence reads TGTGCCAGCAGTTACCCCCGGGACAGGGGAGGCTACGAGCAGTACTTC. The encoded protein is CASSYPRDRGGYEQYF.